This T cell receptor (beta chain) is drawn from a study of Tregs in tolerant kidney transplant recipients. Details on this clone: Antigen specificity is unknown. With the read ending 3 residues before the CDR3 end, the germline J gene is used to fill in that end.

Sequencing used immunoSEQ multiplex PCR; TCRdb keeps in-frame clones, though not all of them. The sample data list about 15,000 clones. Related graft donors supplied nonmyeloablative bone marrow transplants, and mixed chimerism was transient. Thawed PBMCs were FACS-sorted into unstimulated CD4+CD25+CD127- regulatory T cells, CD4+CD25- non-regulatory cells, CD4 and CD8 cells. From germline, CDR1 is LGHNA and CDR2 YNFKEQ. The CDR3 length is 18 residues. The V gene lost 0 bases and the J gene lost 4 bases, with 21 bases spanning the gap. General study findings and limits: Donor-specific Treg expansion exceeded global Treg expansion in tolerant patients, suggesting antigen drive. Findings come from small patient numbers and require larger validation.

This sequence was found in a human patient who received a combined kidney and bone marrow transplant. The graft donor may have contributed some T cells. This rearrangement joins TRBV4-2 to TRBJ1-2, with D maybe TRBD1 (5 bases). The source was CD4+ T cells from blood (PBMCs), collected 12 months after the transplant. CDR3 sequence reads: CASSQDTPGGVSSYGYTF. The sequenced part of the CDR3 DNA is TGTGCCAGCAGCCAAGATACCCCAGGAGGGGTATCCTCCTATGGC.